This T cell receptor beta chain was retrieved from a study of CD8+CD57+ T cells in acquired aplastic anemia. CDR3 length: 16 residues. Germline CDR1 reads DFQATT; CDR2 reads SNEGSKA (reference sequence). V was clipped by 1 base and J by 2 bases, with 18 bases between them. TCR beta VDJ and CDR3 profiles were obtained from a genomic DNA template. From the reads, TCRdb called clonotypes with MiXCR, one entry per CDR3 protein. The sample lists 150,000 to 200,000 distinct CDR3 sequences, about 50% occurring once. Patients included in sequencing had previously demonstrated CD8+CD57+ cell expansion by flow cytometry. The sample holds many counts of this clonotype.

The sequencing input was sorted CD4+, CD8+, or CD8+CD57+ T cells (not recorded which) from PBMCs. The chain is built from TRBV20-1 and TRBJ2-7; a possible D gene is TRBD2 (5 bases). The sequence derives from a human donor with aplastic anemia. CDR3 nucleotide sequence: TGCAGTGCTAGAGTCCGGGATCCTTATAGCCCCTACGAGCAGTACTTC. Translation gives CSARVRDPYSPYEQYF.